The clone carrying this T cell receptor (beta chain) has ten or more counts. As yet, its antigen is unknown. The CDR3 runs to 14 residues. The germline gives CDR1 DFQATT, CDR2 SNEGSKA (reference sequence). Losses at the gene ends were 3 bases for V and 7 bases for J; bases not matched to a gene: 8. Researchers used 5'RACE with constant-segment primers to make TCR alpha and TCR beta cDNA libraries that carry sample barcodes and UMIs. TCRdb independently ran MiXCR on the 5' RACE reads; one entry per CDR3 protein. The sample lists approximately 150,000 distinct CDR3 sequences, under 7% occurring once. The data are from a study of T-cell memory formation after mild COVID-19. Study-level findings and limits: Of the contracting clones, CD4+ ones lay mainly in CM and EM, and CD8+ ones in EMRA. Whether second-wave clones peaking at day 37 were SARS-CoV-2 specific went unconfirmed. From day 15 to 85, contracting clones were balanced between CD4 and CD8, whereas later expanders leaned toward CD4+.

J is TRBJ2-1 and V is TRBV20-1; 8 bases map to TRBD2. The specimen was PBMCs or a T cell subset sorted from them (not recorded which). This sequence was found in an adult woman who had mild COVID-19 (a few samples of this study predate the infection). Cell type and time point are not known. CDR3: CSASNLAGPNEQFF. The CDR3 bases are TGCAGTGCTAGTAACCTAGCGGGCCCGAATGAGCAGTTCTTC.